This is a list of T cell receptor beta chains from one sample in a study of T cell responses to AZD1222 COVID-19 vaccine. The table came from immunoSEQ multiplex PCR; TCRdb's copy has only in-frame clones and leaves some out. The sample records 150,000 to 200,000 clones, about 90% being singletons. This material consisted of peripheral blood, taken 28 days after the second AZD1222 dose. Receptors were obtained from an adult who received the AZD1222 COVID-19 vaccine. Both conserved end residues are part of each CDR3. D genes are given only for firm matches. Clone sizes are given selectively: once, few, many, or a class where the clone is expanded.

-	-	TRBV7-9	TRBJ2-2	CASSFAPLFGELFF	TGTGCCAGCAGCTTTGCACCTCTTTTCGGGGAGCTGTTTTTT
-	-	TRBV18	TRBJ1-2	CASSPLTLGQTYGYTF	TGTGCCAGCTCACCACTTACCCTCGGGCAGACCTATGGCTACACCTTC
-	-	TRBV6-6	TRBJ1-2	CASSPITGTRGYGYTF	TGTGCCAGCAGCCCTATCACAGGAACCCGCGGCTATGGCTACACCTTC
TRBD1	-	TRBV5-6	TRBJ1-2	CASSFGRQGSYGYTF	TGTGCCAGCAGCTTCGGGAGACAGGGGTCCTATGGCTACACCTTC
-	-	TRBV5-6	TRBJ2-7	CASSLGERGYEQYF	TGTGCCAGCAGCTTGGGGGAAAGGGGCTACGAGCAGTACTTC
TRBD2	-	TRBV4-2	TRBJ2-1	CASSQDTSGGRYNEQFF	TGTGCCAGCAGCCAAGATACTAGCGGGGGGAGGTACAATGAGCAGTTCTTC
TRBD1	-	TRBV29-1	TRBJ2-7	CSVATGGNEQYF	TGCAGCGTCGCGACAGGGGGGAACGAGCAGTACTTC
-	-	TRBV12-3/TRBV12-4	TRBJ1-2	CASSLEESYGYTF	TGTGCCAGCAGTTTGGAGGAATCCTATGGCTACACCTTC
-	-	TRBV5-1	TRBJ2-1	CASSLELKQFF	TGCGCCAGCAGCCTGGAGTTAAAGCAGTTCTTC
-	-	TRBV20-1	TRBJ1-3	CSASEGNSGNTIYF	TGCAGTGCTAGTGAGGGGAACTCTGGAAACACCATATATTTT
-	once	TRBV30	TRBJ2-5	CAWSVPNQETQYF	TGTGCCTGGAGTGTCCCCAACCAGGAGACCCAGTACTTC
-	-	TRBV24-1	TRBJ1-2	CATSDGGAGGYTF	TGTGCCACCAGTGACGGGGGCGCGGGGGGCTACACCTTC
-	-	TRBV7-8	TRBJ1-6	CASRQTGVNSPLHF	TGTGCCAGCAGACAGACAGGTGTTAATTCACCCCTCCACTTT
TRBD1	-	TRBV29-1	TRBJ2-1	CSVEAWTGGRSYNEQFF	TGCAGCGTTGAAGCGTGGACAGGGGGGAGGTCCTACAATGAGCAGTTCTTC
-	-	TRBV12-3/TRBV12-4	TRBJ1-2	CASSFAGYGYTF	TGTGCCAGCAGTTTCGCAGGGTATGGCTACACCTTC
-	-	TRBV6-5	TRBJ2-4	CASSYLGQGAKNIQYF	TGTGCCAGCAGTTATCTAGGGCAGGGGGCCAAAAACATTCAGTACTTC
TRBD1	once	TRBV7-9	TRBJ1-4	CASSSQGTELFF	TGTGCCAGCAGCTCTCAGGGGACAGAACTGTTTTTT
-	-	TRBV27	TRBJ1-5	CASSYVSNQPQHF	TGTGCCAGCAGTTATGTTAGCAACCAGCCCCAGCATTTT
-	-	TRBV27	TRBJ2-7	CASSSYYEQYF	TGTGCCAGCAGTTCGTACTACGAGCAGTACTTC
-	-	TRBV12-3/TRBV12-4	TRBJ1-2	CASSSDRGYGYTF	TGTGCCAGCAGTTCGGATCGGGGCTATGGCTACACCTTC
TRBD1	-	TRBV18	TRBJ1-2	CASSPETGGSSGYTF	TGTGCCAGCTCACCGGAGACAGGGGGATCAAGCGGCTACACCTTC
TRBD1	-	TRBV7-8	TRBJ1-5	CASSFTVTGLSEPQHF	TGTGCCAGCAGCTTTACAGTGACAGGGCTGAGCGAGCCCCAGCATTTT
-	-	TRBV5-1	TRBJ1-2	CASSPGQQNYGYTF	TGCGCCAGCAGCCCCGGACAGCAAAACTATGGCTACACCTTC
-	-	TRBV21-1	TRBJ1-2	CAAALWLSYGYTF	TGTGCAGCAGCACTGTGGCTGTCCTATGGCTACACCTTC
-	once	TRBV6-4	TRBJ2-2	CASSVDIGTSFRELFF	TGTGCCAGCAGTGTAGATATCGGGACCTCTTTTCGGGAGCTGTTTTTT
-	-	TRBV6-1	TRBJ2-7	CASSPWGQGYEQYF	TGTGCCAGCAGTCCCTGGGGACAAGGCTACGAGCAGTACTTC
-	-	TRBV10-3	TRBJ2-7	CAISESEIEQYF	TGTGCCATCAGTGAGTCGGAGATCGAGCAGTACTTC
-	-	TRBV7-2	TRBJ1-4	CASSPSGGRLGEKLFF	TGTGCCAGCAGCCCATCGGGGGGGCGGTTAGGTGAAAAACTGTTTTTT
TRBD1	-	TRBV11-3	TRBJ1-6	CASSARQGSPLHF	TGTGCCAGCAGCGCACGACAGGGATCACCCCTCCACTTT
-	-	TRBV7-8	TRBJ2-7	CASSLKGPSYEQYF	TGTGCCAGCAGCTTAAAAGGTCCTTCCTACGAGCAGTACTTC
-	-	TRBV3-1/TRBV3-2	TRBJ2-5	CASSQDPGWRRETQYF	TGTGCCAGCAGCCAAGATCCGGGCTGGAGGAGGGAGACCCAGTACTTC
TRBD1	once	TRBV5-1	TRBJ1-1	CASSEGQGNTEAFF	TGCGCCAGCAGCGAGGGACAGGGGAACACTGAAGCTTTCTTT
-	-	TRBV6-1	TRBJ1-5	CASSEYSGRQPQHF	TGTGCCAGCAGTGAATATTCAGGGCGGCAGCCCCAGCATTTT
-	-	TRBV18	TRBJ1-1	CASSPGLNTEAFF	TGTGCCAGCTCACCGGGCCTGAACACTGAAGCTTTCTTT
TRBD1	-	TRBV9	TRBJ1-5	CASSFGTGNQPQHF	TGTGCCAGCAGCTTTGGGACAGGAAATCAGCCCCAGCATTTT
-	-	TRBV27	TRBJ2-7	CASSLSRQGFYEQYF	TGTGCCAGCAGTTTAAGTAGGCAGGGGTTCTACGAGCAGTACTTC
-	-	TRBV19	TRBJ1-3	CASSIRGPENTIYF	TGTGCCAGTAGTATCCGGGGACCGGAAAACACCATATATTTT
-	-	TRBV12-3/TRBV12-4	TRBJ1-5	CASSLQGGQPQHF	TGTGCCAGCAGTCTCCAGGGAGGTCAGCCCCAGCATTTT
TRBD1	-	TRBV25-1	TRBJ2-2	CASSESTGANTGELFF	TGTGCCAGCAGTGAAAGCACAGGGGCTAACACCGGGGAGCTGTTTTTT
-	-	TRBV4-1	TRBJ1-5	CASSPSRVKQPQHF	TGCGCCAGCAGCCCAAGCAGGGTTAAGCAGCCCCAGCATTTT
-	-	TRBV9	TRBJ1-1	CASSVGSLNTEAFF	TGTGCCAGCAGCGTAGGCAGCTTGAACACTGAAGCTTTCTTT
TRBD1	-	TRBV2	TRBJ1-5	CASSRQGWQPQHF	TGTGCCAGCAGTCGACAGGGCTGGCAGCCCCAGCATTTT
TRBD1	-	TRBV5-6	TRBJ2-5	CASSLQGARETQYF	TGTGCCAGCAGCTTACAGGGGGCGAGGGAGACCCAGTACTTC
TRBD2	-	TRBV12-3/TRBV12-4	TRBJ2-5	CASRATSAETQYF	TGTGCCAGCAGGGCTACTAGCGCAGAGACCCAGTACTTC
TRBD1	few	TRBV2	TRBJ1-1	CASSISQGDGVFF	TGTGCCAGCAGTATTTCACAGGGGGATGGTGTTTTCTTT
-	-	TRBV18	TRBJ2-7	CASFIGTEPDEQYF	TGTGCCAGCTTCATCGGGACGGAGCCTGACGAGCAGTACTTC
TRBD1	-	TRBV6-1	TRBJ1-4	CASSEVRGQGNEKLFF	TGTGCCAGCAGTGAAGTAAGAGGACAGGGGAATGAAAAACTGTTTTTT
-	-	TRBV6-6	TRBJ1-3	CASSYGGHPSGNTIYF	TGTGCCAGCAGTTACGGGGGACATCCCTCTGGAAACACCATATATTTT
-	-	TRBV11-1	TRBJ2-2	CASSPAAFSTGELFF	TGTGCCAGCAGCCCGGCGGCATTTTCCACCGGGGAGCTGTTTTTT
-	once	TRBV9	TRBJ1-3	CASSDLSSGNTIYF	TGTGCCAGCAGTGACCTTAGCTCTGGAAACACCATATATTTT
-	-	TRBV27	TRBJ1-3	CASSFTGGGNTIYF	TGTGCCAGCAGTTTTACCGGGGGCGGAAACACCATATATTTT
-	-	TRBV5-6	TRBJ1-5	CASSAQGGQPQHF	TGTGCCAGCAGCGCACAGGGAGGGCAGCCCCAGCATTTT
-	few	TRBV11-2	TRBJ1-5	CASSLGDRQPQHF	TGTGCCAGCAGCTTGGGGGACCGGCAGCCCCAGCATTTT